A selection of T cell receptor beta chains follows, all from one sample in a study of cytomegalovirus exposure and HLA in healthy donors. Using immunoSEQ multiplex PCR, the repertoire was profiled, and TCRdb retains in-frame clones only, with some absent. The sample consists of about 180,000 clones, around 82% of them appearing once. Sequenced input: PBMCs. These TCRs come from a man aged 35 to 55 in good health and CMV-seronegative. CDR3s include the opening cysteine and the closing phenylalanine or tryptophan. Fields, in order: V gene, clone size, D gene, J gene, CDR3 length, CDR3 protein, CDR3 DNA. D genes are given only for firm matches. Expanded clones get a size class; other rows say once, few or many, or leave the size out.

TRBV5-8,-,-,TRBJ2-7,12,CASSPPSYEQYF,TGTGCCAGCAGCCCCCCCTCCTACGAGCAGTACTTC
TRBV6-6,-,-,TRBJ1-1,13,CASVSTENTEAFF,TGTGCCAGCGTGTCGACAGAGAACACTGAAGCTTTCTTT
TRBV5-1,-,-,TRBJ2-3,16,CASGLGGGANTDTQYF,TGCGCCAGCGGATTGGGTGGGGGGGCCAATACAGATACGCAGTATTTT
TRBV7-2,-,TRBD2,TRBJ2-1,16,CASSLRLAGAYNEQFF,TGTGCCAGCAGCTTAAGACTAGCGGGGGCCTACAATGAGCAGTTCTTC
TRBV4-3,-,TRBD1,TRBJ2-7,16,CASSQTPGQGSYEQYF,TGCGCCAGCAGCCAAACCCCCGGACAGGGCTCCTACGAGCAGTACTTC
TRBV15,few,TRBD2,TRBJ2-1,15,CATSSSSGAGNEQFF,TGTGCCACCAGCAGCTCTAGCGGGGCGGGCAATGAGCAGTTCTTC
TRBV7-6,-,TRBD1,TRBJ1-6,16,CASSSIPGQDNSPLHF,TGTGCCAGCAGCTCAATACCGGGACAGGATAATTCACCCCTCCACTTT
TRBV27,-,TRBD1,TRBJ1-1,14,CASSYRGVNTEAFF,TGTGCCAGCAGCTACAGGGGTGTTAACACTGAAGCTTTCTTT
TRBV11-1,-,TRBD2,TRBJ2-7,15,CASSTRTSGLYEQYF,TGTGCCAGCAGCACTCGGACTAGCGGCCTCTACGAGCAGTACTTC
TRBV5-1,-,TRBD1,TRBJ1-3,13,CASRTGEGNTIYF,TGCGCCAGCAGGACAGGGGAAGGAAACACCATATATTTT
TRBV19,-,-,TRBJ2-7,14,CASSMRSRGYEQYF,TGTGCCAGTAGTATGCGGTCCCGGGGCTACGAGCAGTACTTC
TRBV7-9,-,TRBD1,TRBJ1-2,14,CASSEQGGSYGYTF,TGTGCCAGCAGCGAGCAGGGGGGTAGCTATGGCTACACCTTC
TRBV4-1,once,-,TRBJ2-7,16,CASSPTFRGENYEQYF,TGCGCCAGCAGCCCCACTTTCAGGGGAGAGAACTACGAGCAGTACTTC
TRBV5-4,-,TRBD2,TRBJ2-3,15,CASSPSGTFTDTQYF,TGTGCCAGCAGCCCCAGCGGGACCTTCACAGATACGCAGTATTTT
TRBV16,-,-,TRBJ2-1,15,CASSQMQGWVNEQFF,TGTGCCAGCAGCCAAATGCAGGGGTGGGTCAATGAGCAGTTCTTC
TRBV30,few,TRBD2,TRBJ2-7,15,CAWSVPSGAAYEQYF,TGTGCCTGGAGTGTACCTAGCGGGGCCGCCTACGAGCAGTACTTC
TRBV15,-,TRBD1,TRBJ2-7,16,CATSIWDRVVSYEQYF,TGTGCCACCAGCATTTGGGACAGGGTGGTCTCCTACGAGCAGTACTTC
TRBV7-9,-,TRBD2,TRBJ2-1,15,CASSRGLAGGPEQFF,TGTGCCAGCAGCCGGGGACTAGCGGGAGGGCCTGAGCAGTTCTTC
TRBV6-5,-,TRBD1,TRBJ1-2,15,CASSYSGTGLYGYTF,TGTGCCAGCAGTTACTCCGGGACAGGGCTTTATGGCTACACCTTC
TRBV28,few,TRBD1,TRBJ2-1,18,CASSFLGLGTGGEGEQFF,TGTGCCAGCAGTTTTTTGGGCTTAGGGACAGGGGGCGAGGGTGAGCAGTTCTTC
TRBV18,-,TRBD1,TRBJ2-2,15,CASSLDRANTGELFF,TGTGCCAGCTCCCTAGACAGGGCGAACACCGGGGAGCTGTTTTTT
TRBV4-3,-,TRBD1,TRBJ1-2,16,CASSQDLTGGNYGYTF,TGCGCCAGCAGCCAAGATTTGACAGGGGGAAACTATGGCTACACCTTC
TRBV7-2,-,-,TRBJ1-6,13,CASSLTEGSPLHF,TGTGCCAGCAGCTTAACAGAGGGATCACCCCTCCACTTT
TRBV7-9,-,-,TRBJ2-5,15,CASSLVGVGIIEQYF,TGTGCCAGCAGCTTAGTCGGAGTAGGCATTATTGAGCAGTACTTC
TRBV30,-,-,TRBJ2-3,13,CAWTTSPTDTQYF,TGTGCCTGGACCACCAGTCCGACAGATACGCAGTATTTT
TRBV5-1,-,-,TRBJ2-3,14,CASSLNRDADTQYF,TGCGCCAGCAGCTTGAACAGGGACGCAGATACGCAGTATTTT
TRBV11-2,-,-,TRBJ2-3,16,CASSLGGGAGTDTQYF,TGTGCCAGCAGCTTAGGAGGGGGGGCCGGGACAGATACGCAGTATTTT
TRBV27,-,-,TRBJ1-2,13,CASSHLPTYGYTF,TGTGCCAGCAGTCACCTCCCTACCTATGGCTACACCTTC
TRBV10-3,-,-,TRBJ1-2,13,CAISEGLPYGYTF,TGCGCCATCAGTGAGGGACTCCCCTATGGCTACACCTTC
TRBV4-1,few,TRBD1,TRBJ2-7,15,CASSQGRQGHYEQYF,TGCGCCAGCAGCCAAGGTAGACAGGGTCACTACGAGCAGTACTTC
TRBV11-2,-,TRBD2,TRBJ2-3,15,CASSPGGRAADTQYF,TGTGCCAGCAGCCCCGGCGGGAGGGCAGCAGATACGCAGTATTTT
TRBV30,-,TRBD1,TRBJ1-2,14,CAWSTGAGGLGYTF,TGTGCCTGGTCAACAGGGGCAGGGGGCCTCGGCTACACCTTC
TRBV19,-,TRBD2,TRBJ2-1,14,CASKGLADYNEQFF,TGTGCCAGTAAGGGACTAGCGGATTACAATGAGCAGTTCTTC
TRBV5-4,-,TRBD1,TRBJ2-7,13,CASSRGQGYEQYF,TGTGCCAGCAGTCGTGGACAGGGGTACGAGCAGTACTTC
TRBV9,-,-,TRBJ1-5,13,CASSGDLRQPQHF,TGTGCCAGCAGCGGAGATTTGAGGCAGCCCCAGCATTTT
TRBV6-1,-,-,TRBJ1-1,14,CASSDRSEGTEAFF,TGTGCCAGCAGTGACAGGTCAGAGGGAACTGAAGCTTTCTTT
TRBV9,-,-,TRBJ2-5,15,CASSLGGGEGETQYF,TGTGCCAGCAGCCTTGGGGGGGGCGAAGGAGAGACCCAGTACTTC
TRBV23-1,few,TRBD2,TRBJ2-3,16,CASSQSRGRDTDTQYF,TGCGCCAGCAGTCAATCCCGCGGGAGAGACACAGATACGCAGTATTTT
TRBV9,-,-,TRBJ2-6,16,CASSPQRPAGANVLTF,TGTGCCAGCAGCCCCCAGAGGCCAGCAGGGGCCAACGTCCTGACTTTC
TRBV7-3,-,-,TRBJ2-1,14,CASSSLGAGNEQFF,TGTGCCAGCAGCAGCCTTGGGGCCGGGAATGAGCAGTTCTTC
TRBV18,-,TRBD2,TRBJ2-7,15,CASSPISGGSYEQYF,TGTGCCAGCTCACCAATCAGCGGGGGCTCCTACGAGCAGTACTTC
TRBV19,-,TRBD1,TRBJ1-2,14,CASTPGQFNYGYTF,TGTGCCAGTACCCCGGGACAGTTTAACTATGGCTACACCTTC
TRBV29-1,-,TRBD1,TRBJ2-7,13,CSVGTAGYYEQYF,TGCAGCGTGGGGACAGCAGGATACTACGAGCAGTACTTC
TRBV5-6,-,TRBD1,TRBJ1-2,13,CASSRDRGDGYTF,TGTGCCAGCAGCCGGGACAGGGGGGATGGCTACACCTTC
TRBV5-6,-,TRBD2,TRBJ2-3,17,CASSEIGLAPRGDTQYF,TGTGCCAGCAGCGAGATCGGACTAGCGCCCCGCGGGGATACGCAGTATTTT
TRBV19,-,-,TRBJ1-6,14,CASSVAARYSPLHF,TGTGCCAGTAGTGTTGCTGCCCGGTATTCACCCCTCCACTTT
TRBV9,-,TRBD2,TRBJ2-2,16,CASSEPAGVGTGELFF,TGTGCCAGCAGCGAGCCAGCGGGAGTAGGAACCGGGGAGCTGTTTTTT
TRBV6-5,-,TRBD2,TRBJ2-7,15,CASSSLAGGTYEQYF,TGTGCCAGCAGTTCACTAGCGGGAGGTACCTACGAGCAGTACTTC
TRBV7-6,-,-,TRBJ2-5,14,CASTSGATVETQYF,TGTGCCAGCACCTCTGGGGCGACAGTAGAGACCCAGTACTTC
TRBV5-6,-,-,TRBJ1-2,14,CASSLYLQVYGYTF,TGTGCCAGCAGCTTGTATTTACAGGTATATGGCTACACCTTC
TRBV5-1,-,-,TRBJ2-1,17,CASSPTPGRSSYNEQFF,TGCGCCAGCAGCCCCACCCCTGGGAGGAGCTCCTACAATGAGCAGTTCTTC
TRBV2,-,-,TRBJ1-1,13,CASRSGENTEAFF,TGTGCCAGCAGATCAGGGGAGAACACTGAAGCTTTCTTT
TRBV18,-,TRBD1,TRBJ1-5,14,CASSALTGDQPQHF,TGTGCCAGCTCGGCCTTGACAGGGGATCAGCCCCAGCATTTT
TRBV4-3,-,-,TRBJ1-2,14,CASSQDRGPDGYTF,TGCGCCAGCAGCCAAGATAGAGGGCCGGACGGCTACACCTTC
TRBV11-2,-,TRBD2,TRBJ2-6,16,CASSLAGGSGANVLTF,TGTGCCAGCAGCTTGGCGGGAGGTTCTGGGGCCAACGTCCTGACTTTC
TRBV4-3,many,-,TRBJ1-4,12,CASSQDEGKLFF,TGCGCCAGCAGCCAAGATGAGGGAAAACTGTTTTTT